This T cell receptor (beta chain) stems from a study of T cells in Graves' hyperthyroidism and ophthalmopathy. CDR1 is SEHNR and CDR2 is FQNEAQ in the germline V gene (reference sequence). This CDR3 spans 14 amino acids. Turning to this clonotype: The junction departs from the called germline gene at one end, perhaps through a read error.

Researchers amplified the TCR beta CDR3 regions from RNA transcripts. The TCR CDR3 was amplified in a first-round RT-PCR using the HTBI primer set. TCRdb redid the calling of the multiplex PCR reads with MiXCR, one entry per CDR3 protein. Of about 580,000 distinct CDR3 sequences listed, roughly 13% are singletons. Uncontrolled infections, other autoimmune diseases, pregnancy or lactation led to exclusion of patients. Together with thyroid ultrasound, orbital computed tomography, serum thyroxine and TRAb, clinical symptoms were used for diagnoses. Blood was sampled at initial diagnosis of hyperthyroidism, prior to onset of any ophthalmopathy symptoms. PBMCs were obtained from about 10 ml fresh peripheral blood.

Sequencing was performed on blood. The receptor's source is a woman younger than 45 with Graves' hyperthyroidism that later progressed to Graves' ophthalmopathy. This rearrangement joins TRBV7-9 to TRBJ1-1; 9 bases align to TRBD1. The CDR3 nucleotides read TGTGCCAGCAGCTCCGGACAGGGGATAGTGGAATCTCTCTTT. Its protein product is CASSSGQGIVESLF.